Sequencing of this TCR beta chain was carried out in a study of T cells in Graves' hyperthyroidism and ophthalmopathy. The germline V gene has CDR1 SGHTA and CDR2 FQGTGA. V was shortened by 5 bases and J by 1 base, with 8 bases between the two germline ends. The CDR3 spans 13 residues. This clonotype was detected many times. Amplification of TCR beta CDR3 regions used RNA as the template. Primed by the HTBI set, a first-round RT-PCR was run on the TCR CDR3. From the multiplex PCR reads, TCRdb called clonotypes with MiXCR, one entry per CDR3 protein. Here the sample spans 660,000 or so distinct CDR3 sequences, about 45% being singletons. Patients with uncontrolled infections, other autoimmune diseases, pregnancy or lactation were excluded.

Sequenced material: peripheral blood or thyroid tissue (not recorded which). The TCR was taken from an adult man with Graves' disease, either hyperthyroidism or ophthalmopathy (not recorded which). This chain links TRBV7-3 with TRBJ1-1; D unresolved. DNA for the CDR3: TGTGCCAGCAGCGCCTCTAAGAACACTGAAGCTTTCTTT. Translating it yields CASSASKNTEAFF.